Sequencing of this T cell receptor beta chain was carried out in a study of blood T cell repertoires in COVID-19. Profiling relied on immunoSEQ multiplex PCR, and the TCRdb table lists in-frame clones only, not all of them. The sample consists of about 97,000 clones, roughly nine tenths of them appearing once. The CDR3 runs 14 residues. After removal of 4 bases from V and 9 bases from J, the junction contained 6 bases not matched to a gene. The germline V gene has CDR1 MNHEY and CDR2 SVGAGI. This clonotype originated in a man aged 45 to 65 with acute or convalescent COVID-19. This chain connects TRBV6-5 to TRBJ1-6, with 7 bases fitting TRBD1. The sample was peripheral blood. The CDR3 loop is CASSLGQEGSPLHF. In DNA, the CDR3 is TGTGCCAGCAGTTTAGGACAGGAGGGTTCACCCCTCCACTTT.